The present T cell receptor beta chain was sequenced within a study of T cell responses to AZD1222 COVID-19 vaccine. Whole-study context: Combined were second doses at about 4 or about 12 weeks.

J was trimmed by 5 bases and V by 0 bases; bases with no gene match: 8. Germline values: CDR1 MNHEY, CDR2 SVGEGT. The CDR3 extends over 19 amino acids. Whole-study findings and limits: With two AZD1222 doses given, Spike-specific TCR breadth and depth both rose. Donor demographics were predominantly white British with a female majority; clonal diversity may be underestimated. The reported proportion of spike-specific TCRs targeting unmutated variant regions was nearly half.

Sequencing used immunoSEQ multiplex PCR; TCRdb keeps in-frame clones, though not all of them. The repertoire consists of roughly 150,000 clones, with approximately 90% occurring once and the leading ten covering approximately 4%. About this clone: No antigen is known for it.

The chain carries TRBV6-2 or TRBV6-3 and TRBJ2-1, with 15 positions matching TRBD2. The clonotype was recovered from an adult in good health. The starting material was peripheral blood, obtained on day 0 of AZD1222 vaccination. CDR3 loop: CASSYSKGLAGGPHNEQFF. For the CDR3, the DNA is TGTGCCAGCAGTTACTCGAAAGGACTAGCGGGAGGGCCTCACAATGAGCAGTTCTTC.